Sequencing of this TCR beta chain was carried out in a study of T cell responses to AZD1222 COVID-19 vaccine (dated by TCRdb to the early 2020s). As for the study more broadly: AZD1222 recipients whose second dose came at about 4 weeks and those whose second dose came at about 12 weeks were combined into one group, since spike-specific TCR depth and breadth did not differ between the two schedules. TCR sequencing was performed for approximately 240 trial participants, of whom around 200 were given two doses of AZD1222 and 26 were given two doses of MenACWY control vaccine. Enrollment into the trials was organized by age into subgroups of 18-55, 56-69 and 70-plus years, and those subgroups contained about 160, 30 and 59 TCR-sequenced participants, respectively.

V loses 5 bases, J loses 1 base, and the germline ends lie 8 bases apart. CDR1 is given as SQVTM and CDR2 as ANQGSEA, both from the germline V gene. Its CDR3 holds 12 amino acids, cysteine through phenylalanine. This entry keeps only the CDR3 DNA: 36 bases, framed from base 1. The CDR3 regions of human TCRbeta chains were analyzed by immunosequencing. Per the original workflow: Repertoire TCRs were checked for matches against a reference library of SARS-CoV-2-specific TCRs that had been generated using the MIRA antigen-specificity platform. Breadth was defined as the fraction of unique TCRs that were SARS-CoV-2-associated. Depth was defined as the fraction of total T cells that were SARS-CoV-2-associated. Using the MIRA data, every spike-specific TCR was mapped to the spike region that the TCR reacted to and assigned to either a CD4 or a CD8 class. Log10-transformed breadth and depth values were compared by one-way ANOVA with Sidak's multiple comparisons tests. TCRdb provides this immuneACCESS table in a form limited to in-frame rearrangements. Some clones are lacking; in checked studies, under half of them reflect an unresolved V gene, and why the rest are absent is not known. The DNA was the basis for D and trimming; V, J and clone size are from that table. The table for this sample lists around 110,000 clones; less than 90% of them were counted only once. The ten largest clonotypes hold 7.5% of the sample.

According to the study, the label for this sample's time point signals: baseline before first vaccination. Samples from vaccinated people were obtained from the UK trials COV001 and COV002, which included a single-blind randomized controlled phase 2/3 trial of AZD1222 (ChAdOx1 nCoV-19) in healthy adults. For TCRbeta chain sequencing, PBMC samples were collected from trial participants at day 0 and at day 28 after the second dose. A word on this clone: It has no known antigen specificity. No much larger clonotype is one base removed from it; base qualities were not supplied.

The paper's findings and limits, for the study overall: A significant rise in spike-specific TCR breadth and depth was observed after two AZD1222 doses relative to day 0 and relative to MenACWY recipients. Nearly half of unique spike-specific TCRs reportedly recognized epitopes outside regions mutated in the B.1.351 and B.1.1.7 variants. The 56-69-year group was small, and its depth increase did not reach significance, likely because of low power. Conclusions about previously exposed vaccinees were limited because only a handful of AZD1222 recipients were SARS-CoV-2 seropositive at baseline. No day 14 peak-response samples were available, so repertoires were characterized only after the peak T cell response. Participants were mostly white British, with more females than males. The authors suggested clonal diversity may have been underestimated. The whole spike protein was spanned by vaccine-associated CD4 TCRs, and dominant responses were seen in regions 160-218 and 743-854.

The sample in question was peripheral blood, obtained on day 0 of AZD1222 vaccination. The TCR originated in an adult in good health. The sequence is built from TRBV29-1 and TRBJ1-1, with the D gene call left open. The CDR3 corresponds to CSVRRSNTEAFF. The DNA is as follows: TGCAGCGTTCGGAGATCGAACACTGAAGCTTTCTTT.